This passage covers 9 T cell receptor beta chains from one sample sequenced in a study of shared clonotypes between healthy human individuals. Generated by immunoSEQ multiplex PCR, the TCRdb table keeps only in-frame clones and is missing some. Of some 470,000 clones in the sample, roughly four fifths are singletons; the top ten hold over 10%. The specimen was PBMCs. The receptor source for this set is a woman aged 40 to 49 in good health. Some clones in this sample may be carry-over from other donors' samples.

V gene TRBV7-9 combines with J gene TRBJ2-7, with 7 bases aligning to TRBD1. The CDR3 sequence is 14 residues long. Per germline, CDR1 SEHNR and CDR2 FQNEAQ (reference sequence). The ends lost 6 bases at V and 0 bases at J; junction bases unmatched: 5. For the CDR3, the DNA is TGTGCCAGCAGAAGACAGGGCAGCTCCTACGAGCAGTACTTC. Translation gives CASRRQGSSYEQYF.

The V call is TRBV30, the J call TRBJ2-7; D is ambiguous. CDR1 GTSNPN and CDR2 SVGIG come from the germline V gene (reference sequence). This CDR3 is 13 amino acids long. Trimming took 2 bases from V and 4 from J, leaving 12 bases between them. The chain's CDR3 is CAWSKGSRYEQYF. The CDR3 nucleotides read TGTGCCTGGAGTAAAGGGTCGCGGTACGAGCAGTACTTC.

To note about this clone: A read error likely explains this, since a far larger clone differs by one base. The rearrangement links TRBV27 to TRBJ1-5, with D unclear. Deletions cut 5 bases from V and 9 bases from J, with 17 bases between. The CDR3 loop spans 14 amino acids. Germline CDR1 MNHEY, CDR2 SMNVEV (reference sequence). CDR3 DNA sequence: TGTGCCAGCAGTCCACTCGGGCGAGATCGGCCCCAGCATTTT. It yields the protein CASSPLGRDRPQHF.

Here the CDR3 DNA reads TGTGCCAGCAGCGGGCTAGCGGTGACCCAGTACTTC. Translated: CASSGLAVTQYF. The rearrangement joins TRBV2 to TRBJ2-5; 7 bases agree with TRBD2. Trimming at V came to 6 bases and at J to 7 bases, leaving 5 bases not matched to a gene. The V gene's germline CDR1 is SNHLY and CDR2 FYNNEI. CDR3 length equals 12 residues.

The chain joins TRBV5-1 to TRBJ1-4; D call uncertain. The length of the CDR3 is 13 residues. Trimming stripped 7 bases from V and 4 bases from J, with 11 bases between. The germline CDR1 and CDR2 sequences are SGHRS and YFSETQ. The DNA for the CDR3 is TGCGCCAGCGGTAGTGGCGATAATGAAAAACTGTTTTTT. It translates to CASGSGDNEKLFF.

The V and J genes are TRBV7-3 and TRBJ1-2, with a possible D match to TRBD1 (5 bases). The CDR3 sequence is 13 residues long. The V and J ends lost 5 bases and 4 bases respectively, with 11 bases between them. Germline V CDR1 and CDR2: SGHTA, FQGTGA. CDR3 sequence reads: CASSPGGGYGYTF. The CDR3 DNA reads as TGTGCCAGCAGCCCGGGGGGTGGCTATGGCTACACCTTC.

The V call is TRBV19, the J call TRBJ1-3; D unclear. The V gene's germline CDR1 is LNHDA and CDR2 SQIVND (reference sequence). CDR3 size: 14 residues. V shed 6 bases and J shed 4 bases, with 13 bases lying between them. The CDR3 sequence: CASSPAAGGNTIYF. DNA for the CDR3: TGTGCCAGTAGCCCGGCGGCTGGGGGAAACACCATATATTTT.

The chain links TRBV4-2 to TRBJ2-3; D is unresolved. This CDR3 has 16 amino acids. Germline lookup yields CDR1 LGHNA and CDR2 YNFKEQ. Trimming removed 1 base from V and 4 bases from J, with 15 bases in between. The CDR3 protein is CASSQGASFSPDTQYF. In nucleotides, the CDR3 is TGTGCCAGCAGCCAAGGAGCTAGTTTCAGTCCAGATACGCAGTATTTT.

The J gene is TRBJ2-5, the V gene TRBV19; D is unclear. V shed 3 bases and J shed 5 bases, with 13 bases lying between them. The CDR3 has 14 residues. Germline V gene data show CDR1 as LNHDA and CDR2 as SQIVND (reference sequence). CDR3 nucleotide sequence: TGTGCCAGTAGTATCCCCCGACAAACGGAGACCCAGTACTTC. It is translated as CASSIPRQTETQYF.